This T cell receptor (beta chain) was documented in a study of CD8+ T cells in alopecia areata. Study findings and constraints: Relative to normal scalp, lesional scalp, especially alopecia totalis/universalis, showed higher clonality.

cDNA serving as the sequencing template came from extracted, reverse transcribed RNA. Sequencing used immunoSEQ multiplex PCR; TCRdb keeps in-frame clones, though not all of them. The table shows over 30,000 clones, with about 83% occurring only once. The germline V gene has CDR1 PRHDT and CDR2 FYEKMQ (reference sequence). The CDR3 totals 15 residues. Trimming removed 4 bases at V and 5 bases at J, with 17 bases between. Comment on this clone: The antigen remains undetermined.

The sequenced sample was NKG2D-low CD8+ T cells sorted from blood. The chain carries TRBV13 and TRBJ1-1, with D tentatively TRBD1 (5 bases). The sequence came from a human donor with alopecia areata. The CDR3 protein is CASSSAEGRRTEAFF. The CDR3 region has the DNA TGTGCCAGCAGCTCCGCGGAGGGGCGCAGGACTGAAGCTTTCTTT.